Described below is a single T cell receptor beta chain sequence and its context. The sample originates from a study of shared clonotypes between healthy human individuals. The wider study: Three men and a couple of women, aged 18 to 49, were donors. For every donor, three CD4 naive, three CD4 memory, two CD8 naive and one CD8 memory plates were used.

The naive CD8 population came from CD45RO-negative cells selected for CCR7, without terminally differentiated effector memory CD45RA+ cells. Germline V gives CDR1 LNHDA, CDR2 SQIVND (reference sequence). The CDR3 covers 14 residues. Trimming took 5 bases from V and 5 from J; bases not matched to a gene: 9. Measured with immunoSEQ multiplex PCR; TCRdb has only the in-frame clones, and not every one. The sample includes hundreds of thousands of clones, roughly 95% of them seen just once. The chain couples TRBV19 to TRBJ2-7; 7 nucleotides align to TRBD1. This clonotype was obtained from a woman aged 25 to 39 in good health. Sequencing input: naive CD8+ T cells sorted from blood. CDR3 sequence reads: CASSARQGADEQYF. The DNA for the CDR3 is TGTGCCAGTAGTGCCCGACAGGGAGCAGACGAGCAGTACTTC.